This TCR beta chain was retrieved from a study of beta chain features in type 1 diabetes. General study points: In all four CD4+ subsets, TCRB CDR3 length was significantly, moderately reduced in type 1 diabetes. Relative to healthy donors, patients appeared to have naive, central memory and Treg TCRB repertoires that were more similar.

Expressed TCRB transcripts were sequenced because the entire RNA isolate underwent reverse transcription. Some 3.4 million reads were obtained on average from naive, central memory and regulatory T cell samples. Only in-frame clones appear in the TCRdb table, and some are missing; sequencing was by immunoSEQ multiplex PCR. The sample holds 500,000 to 850,000 clones; around an eighth are singletons and the top ten take roughly 0.04%. Central memory, naive, regulatory and stem cell-like memory CD4+ cells were sorted by CD45RO/CCR7/CD25/CD127/CD95/CD27. Each population that was sorted was more than 95% pure. As for this clone: What it recognizes is unknown.

There are 15 residues in the CDR3. V was clipped by 2 bases and J by 3 bases; unmatched bases: 3. CDR1 and CDR2 from the germline V gene are MDHEN and SYDVKM. The sequence was obtained from a young man with type 1 diabetes. This chain joins TRBV28 and TRBJ2-7; 11 bases are shared with TRBD2. Sequenced material: naive CD4+ T cells from blood. The CDR3 DNA reads as TGTGCCAGCAGTTTAGTCCTAGCGGGAGGCTACGAGCAGTACTTC. It yields the protein CASSLVLAGGYEQYF.